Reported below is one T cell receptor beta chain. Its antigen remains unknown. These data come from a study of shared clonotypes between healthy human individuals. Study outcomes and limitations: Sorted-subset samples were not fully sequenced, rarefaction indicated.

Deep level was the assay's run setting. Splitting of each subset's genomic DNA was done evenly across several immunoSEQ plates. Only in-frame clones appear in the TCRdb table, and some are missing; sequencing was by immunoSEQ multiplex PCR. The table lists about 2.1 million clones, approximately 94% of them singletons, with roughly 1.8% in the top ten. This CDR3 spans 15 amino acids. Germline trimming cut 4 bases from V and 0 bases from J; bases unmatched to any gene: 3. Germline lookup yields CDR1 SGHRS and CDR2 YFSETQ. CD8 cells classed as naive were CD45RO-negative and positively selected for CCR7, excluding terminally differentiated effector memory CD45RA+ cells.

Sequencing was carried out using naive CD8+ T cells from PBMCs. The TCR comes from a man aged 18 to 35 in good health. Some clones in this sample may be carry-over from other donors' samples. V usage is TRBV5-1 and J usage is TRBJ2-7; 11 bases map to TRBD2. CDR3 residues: CASSAGLAGSYEQYF. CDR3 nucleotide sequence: TGCGCCAGCAGCGCCGGACTAGCGGGCTCCTACGAGCAGTACTTC.